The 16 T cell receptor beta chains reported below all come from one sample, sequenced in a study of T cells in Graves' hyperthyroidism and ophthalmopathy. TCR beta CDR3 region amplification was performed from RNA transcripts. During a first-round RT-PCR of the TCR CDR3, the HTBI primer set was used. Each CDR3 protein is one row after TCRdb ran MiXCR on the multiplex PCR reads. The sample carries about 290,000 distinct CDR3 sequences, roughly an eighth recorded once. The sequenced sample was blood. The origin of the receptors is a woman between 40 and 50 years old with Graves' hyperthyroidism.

CDR3 loop: CASSLQGPVNTEAFF. CDR3 coding DNA: TGTGCCAGCAGCTTACAAGGGCCCGTGAACACTGAAGCTTTCTTT. This chain links TRBV11-2 with TRBJ1-1; D is unclear. Trimming cost V 2 bases and J 0 bases, with 10 bases left between them. CDR1 SGHAT and CDR2 FQNNGV come from the germline V gene. The CDR3 is 15 residues long.

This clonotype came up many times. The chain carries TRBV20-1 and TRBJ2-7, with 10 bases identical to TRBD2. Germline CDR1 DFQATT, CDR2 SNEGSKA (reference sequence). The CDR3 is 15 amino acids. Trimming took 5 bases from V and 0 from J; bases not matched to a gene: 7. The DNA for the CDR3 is TGCAGTGCTCAACGACCTAGCGGGGGCTCCTACGAGCAGTACTTC. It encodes CSAQRPSGGSYEQYF.

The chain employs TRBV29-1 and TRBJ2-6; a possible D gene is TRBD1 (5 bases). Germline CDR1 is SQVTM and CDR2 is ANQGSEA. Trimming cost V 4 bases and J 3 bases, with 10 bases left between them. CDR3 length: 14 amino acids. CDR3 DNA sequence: TGCAGCGTTGCCCAGGGAAGTGGGGCCAACGTCCTGACTTTC. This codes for CSVAQGSGANVLTF. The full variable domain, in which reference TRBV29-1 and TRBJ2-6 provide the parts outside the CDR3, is SAVISQKPSRDICQRGTSLTIQCQVDSQVTMMFWYRQQPGQSLTLIATANQGSEATYESGFVIDKFPISRPNLTFSTLTVSNMSPEDSSIYLCSVAQGSGANVLTFGAGSRLTVL.

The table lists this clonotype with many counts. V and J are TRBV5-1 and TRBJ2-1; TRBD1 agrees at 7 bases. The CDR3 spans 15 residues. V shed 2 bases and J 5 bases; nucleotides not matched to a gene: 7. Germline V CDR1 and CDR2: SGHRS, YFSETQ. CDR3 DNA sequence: TGCGCCAGCAGCTTCCGGGACAGTTGGGACAATGAGCAGTTCTTC. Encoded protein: CASSFRDSWDNEQFF.

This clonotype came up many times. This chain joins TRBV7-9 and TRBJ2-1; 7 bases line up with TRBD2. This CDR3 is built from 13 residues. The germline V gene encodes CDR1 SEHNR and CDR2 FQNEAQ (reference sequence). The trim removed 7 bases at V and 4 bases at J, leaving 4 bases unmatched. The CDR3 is CASTTGGYNEQFF. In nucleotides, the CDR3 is TGTGCCAGCACCACGGGGGGTTACAATGAGCAGTTCTTC.

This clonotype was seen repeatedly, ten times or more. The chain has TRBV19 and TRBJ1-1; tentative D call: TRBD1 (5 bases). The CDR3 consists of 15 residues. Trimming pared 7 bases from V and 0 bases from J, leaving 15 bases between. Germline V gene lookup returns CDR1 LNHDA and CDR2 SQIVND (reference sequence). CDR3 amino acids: CASKRQPTMNTEAFF. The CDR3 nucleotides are TGTGCCAGTAAGAGACAGCCTACCATGAACACTGAAGCTTTCTTT. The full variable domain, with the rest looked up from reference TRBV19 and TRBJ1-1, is DGGITQSPKYLFRKEGQNVTLSCEQNLNHDAMYWYRQDPGQGLRLIYYSQIVNDFQKGDIAEGYSVSREKKESFPLTVTSAQKNPTAFYLCASKRQPTMNTEAFFGQGTRLTVV.

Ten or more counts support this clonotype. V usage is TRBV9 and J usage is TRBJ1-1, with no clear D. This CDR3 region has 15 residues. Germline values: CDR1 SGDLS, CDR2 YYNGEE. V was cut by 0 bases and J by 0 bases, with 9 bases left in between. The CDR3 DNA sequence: TGTGCCAGCAGCGTAGGTCCGGGGATGAACACTGAAGCTTTCTTT. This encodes CASSVGPGMNTEAFF.

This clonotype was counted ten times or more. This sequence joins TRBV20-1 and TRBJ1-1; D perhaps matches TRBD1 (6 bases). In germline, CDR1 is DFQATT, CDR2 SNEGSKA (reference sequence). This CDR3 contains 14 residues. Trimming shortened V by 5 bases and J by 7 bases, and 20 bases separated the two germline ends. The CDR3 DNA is TGCAGTGCTGTTACCCCCGGGACAACGGGTGAAGCTTTCTTT. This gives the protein CSAVTPGTTGEAFF.

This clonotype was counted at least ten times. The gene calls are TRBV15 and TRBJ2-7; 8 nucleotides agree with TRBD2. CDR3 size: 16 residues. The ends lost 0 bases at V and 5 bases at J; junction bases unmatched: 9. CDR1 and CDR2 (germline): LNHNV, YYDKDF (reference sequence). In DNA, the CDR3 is TGTGCCACCAGCAGAGAACACACCGGGACTAGTGACGAGCAGTACTTC. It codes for CATSREHTGTSDEQYF.

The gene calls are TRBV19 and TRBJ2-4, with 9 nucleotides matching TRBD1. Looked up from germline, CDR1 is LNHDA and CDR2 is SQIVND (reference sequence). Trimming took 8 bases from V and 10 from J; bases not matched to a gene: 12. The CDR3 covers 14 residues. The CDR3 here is CASGLTGGKGIQYF. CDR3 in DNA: TGTGCCAGTGGCCTGACAGGGGGAAAGGGGATTCAGTACTTC.

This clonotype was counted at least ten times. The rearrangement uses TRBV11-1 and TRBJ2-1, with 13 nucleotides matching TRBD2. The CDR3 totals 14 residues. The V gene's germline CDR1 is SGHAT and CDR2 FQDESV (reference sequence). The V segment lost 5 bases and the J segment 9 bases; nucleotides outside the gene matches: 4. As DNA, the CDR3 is TGTGCCAGCAGCCGGACTAGCGGGAGTACTGAGCAGTTCTTC. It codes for CASSRTSGSTEQFF.

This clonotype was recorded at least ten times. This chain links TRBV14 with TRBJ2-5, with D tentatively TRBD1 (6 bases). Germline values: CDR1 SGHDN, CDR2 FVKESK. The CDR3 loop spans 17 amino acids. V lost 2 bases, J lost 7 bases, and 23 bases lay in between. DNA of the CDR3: TGTGCCAGCAGCCAAAGTGACAGGTTCATCGGTTTAGGGACCCAGTACTTC. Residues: CASSQSDRFIGLGTQYF.

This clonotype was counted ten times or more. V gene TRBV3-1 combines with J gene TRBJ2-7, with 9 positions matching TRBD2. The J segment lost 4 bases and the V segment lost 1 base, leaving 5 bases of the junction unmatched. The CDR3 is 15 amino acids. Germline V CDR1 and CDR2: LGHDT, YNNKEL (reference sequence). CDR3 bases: TGTGCCAGCAGCCAAGGCTCTAGCGGGATGTACGAGCAGTACTTC. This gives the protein CASSQGSSGMYEQYF.

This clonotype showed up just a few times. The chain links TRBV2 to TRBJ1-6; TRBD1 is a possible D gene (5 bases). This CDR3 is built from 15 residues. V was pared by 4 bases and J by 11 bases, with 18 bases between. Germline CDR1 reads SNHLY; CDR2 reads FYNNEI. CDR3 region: CASSVSGQLDPPLHF. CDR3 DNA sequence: TGTGCCAGCAGTGTATCAGGGCAGCTCGATCCACCCCTCCACTTT.

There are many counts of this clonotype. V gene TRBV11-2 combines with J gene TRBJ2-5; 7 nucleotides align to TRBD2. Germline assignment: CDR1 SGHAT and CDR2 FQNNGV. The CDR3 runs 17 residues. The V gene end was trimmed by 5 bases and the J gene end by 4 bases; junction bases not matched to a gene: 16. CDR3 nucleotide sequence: TGTGCCAGCAGCCTTCCGACTAGCTGGGTTGTAGGAGAGACCCAGTACTTC. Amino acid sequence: CASSLPTSWVVGETQYF.

CDR3 in amino acids: CAWGGTDTQYF. In DNA, the CDR3 is TGTGCCTGGGGGGGAACAGATACGCAGTATTTT. The rearrangement uses TRBV30 and TRBJ2-3, with D perhaps being TRBD1 or TRBD2 (5 bases each). There are 11 residues in the CDR3. The germline CDR1 and CDR2 sequences are GTSNPN and SVGIG (reference sequence). Trimming pared 5 bases from V and 3 bases from J, leaving 6 bases between.